What follows are 9 T cell receptor beta chains derived from one specimen sequenced in a study of shared clonotypes between healthy human individuals. Assay: immunoSEQ multiplex PCR; the TCRdb copy retains only in-frame clones and omits some. The table shows over 1.5 million clones, with approximately 98% occurring only once. Sequencing was performed on naive CD4+ T cells sorted from blood. Subset given: CD45RA+ positively selected. These receptors were collected from a man aged 30 to 45 in good health.

The rearrangement links TRBV18 to TRBJ1-5; TRBD1 matches 9 bases. Trimming at V came to 2 bases and at J to 4 bases, leaving 6 bases not matched to a gene. The CDR3 contains 16 residues. CDR1 and CDR2 from the germline V gene are KGHSH and LQKENI. DNA for the CDR3: TGTGCCAGCTCACCAGCGACAGGGGGGATGAATCAGCCCCAGCATTTT. Translated, it gives CASSPATGGMNQPQHF.

The chain has TRBV9 and TRBJ2-1; D remains ambiguous. Germline V gives CDR1 SGDLS, CDR2 YYNGEE. V was pared by 1 base and J by 8 bases, with 16 bases between. The CDR3 length is 15 residues. The CDR3 region has the DNA TGTGCCAGCAGCGTAAGCTCTGCCCTCGGGCATGAGCAGTTCTTC. The encoded protein is CASSVSSALGHEQFF.

A word on this clone: This sample includes further DNA sequences coding for the same CDR3. J is TRBJ2-1 and V is TRBV28, with D unclear. This CDR3 has 11 amino acids. CDR1 is MDHEN and CDR2 is SYDVKM in the germline V gene. V lost 6 bases and J 9 bases, leaving 9 bases between the germline ends. CDR3 DNA sequence: TGTGCCAGCAGCTCCGATAGTGAGCAGTTCTTC. Translated: CASSSDSEQFF.

V and J are TRBV7-9 and TRBJ2-7; 8 bases are shared with TRBD2. Germline CDR1 SEHNR, CDR2 FQNEAQ (reference sequence). The length of the CDR3 is 15 residues. Unmatched junction bases numbered 4, after V lost 2 bases and J lost 1 base. CDR3 nucleotides: TGTGCCAGCAGCTTACGGCGGGAGGCATCCTACGAGCAGTACTTC. Translation: CASSLRREASYEQYF.

Comment on this clone: The same CDR3 arises from other DNA sequences in this sample as well. V and J are TRBV27 and TRBJ1-2, with D uncertain. CDR1 is MNHEY, CDR2 SMNVEV, per germline (reference sequence). V was pared by 2 bases and J by 0 bases, with 7 bases between. This CDR3 has 14 residues. DNA of the CDR3: TGTGCCAGCAGTTTAAGCTATGCTAACTATGGCTACACCTTC. Its protein is CASSLSYANYGYTF.

V is TRBV14 and J is TRBJ2-1; 8 bases agree with TRBD2. The V gene end was trimmed by 6 bases and the J gene end by 3 bases; junction bases not matched to a gene: 7. Germline-derived CDR1 and CDR2 are SGHDN and FVKESK. The CDR3 length is 15 residues. The CDR3 DNA follows: TGTGCCAGCAGTTGGGCTAGCGGGCACTACAATGAGCAGTTCTTC. It translates to CASSWASGHYNEQFF.

Only one count was recorded for this clone. The gene calls are TRBV30 and TRBJ1-5, with D unresolved. Trimming pared 0 bases from V and 7 bases from J, leaving 19 bases between. The CDR3 is made up of 16 amino acids. Germline CDR1 and CDR2: GTSNPN and SVGIG (reference sequence). CDR3 DNA sequence: TGTGCCTGGAGTGTTCCGGGCCCGTCCCCCCGACAGCCCCAGCATTTT. Translated, it gives CAWSVPGPSPRQPQHF.

The chain combines TRBV5-1 with TRBJ2-7; 7 positions match TRBD1. Germline V gives CDR1 SGHRS, CDR2 YFSETQ. After removal of 3 bases from V and 2 bases from J, the junction contained 8 bases not matched to a gene. The CDR3 extends over 15 amino acids. The CDR3 spells CASSSRGRGTYEQYF. In DNA, the CDR3 is TGCGCCAGCAGCTCAAGGGGGCGCGGAACCTACGAGCAGTACTTC. The complete variable domain, with remaining parts taken from reference TRBV5-1 and TRBJ2-7, reads KAGVTQTPRYLIKTRGQQVTLSCSPISGHRSVSWYQQTPGQGLQFLFEYFSETQRNKGNFPGRFSGRQFSNSRSEMNVSTLELGDSALYLCASSSRGRGTYEQYFGPGTRLTVT.

Regarding this clone: The same CDR3 is also encoded by other DNA sequences in this sample. The rearrangement uses TRBV7-3 and TRBJ2-3, with 12 positions matching TRBD2. CDR1 is SGHTA and CDR2 is FQGTGA in the germline V gene. The CDR3 loop spans 16 amino acids. After removal of 5 bases from V and 0 bases from J, the junction contained 3 bases not matched to a gene. CDR3 bases: TGTGCCAGCAGCCTCGGGACTAGCGGGAGCACAGATACGCAGTATTTT. Translation: CASSLGTSGSTDTQYF.